The 10 T cell receptor beta chains below all came from one sample that was sequenced in a study of T cell changes during pregnancy in multiple sclerosis. The assay was immunoSEQ multiplex PCR, and TCRdb's table has in-frame clones only and misses some. The profile shows about 24,000 clones, more than 80% of them singletons. The sequencing used CD8+ T cells from peripheral blood mononuclear cells, collected in the first trimester of pregnancy. These receptors all come from a female donor in good health, enrolled as a control in a pregnancy study.

The chain employs TRBV4-1 and TRBJ1-2; TRBD1 matches 7 bases. The germline V gene encodes CDR1 MGHRA and CDR2 YSYEKL. This CDR3 is 15 amino acids long. Germline trimming cut 4 bases from V and 1 base from J; bases unmatched to any gene: 6. The CDR3 protein is CASSPGTELNYGYTF. In nucleotides, the CDR3 is TGCGCCAGCAGCCCCGGGACAGAACTTAACTATGGCTACACCTTC.

V usage is TRBV7-9 and J usage is TRBJ1-1; maybe TRBD1 (6 bases). The CDR3 covers 17 residues. CDR1 is SEHNR and CDR2 is FQNEAQ in the germline V gene (reference sequence). V was cut by 0 bases and J by 6 bases, with 20 bases left in between. The CDR3 is CASSLAGAGLLSSEAFF. In DNA form, the CDR3 reads TGTGCCAGCAGCTTAGCGGGGGCAGGGCTCCTCTCCTCTGAAGCTTTCTTT. Variable domain in full (rest from reference TRBV7-9 and TRBJ1-1): DTGVSQNPRHKITKRGQNVTFRCDPISEHNRLYWYRQTLGQGPEFLTYFQNEAQLEKSRLLSDRFSAERPKGSFSTLEIQRTEQGDSAMYLCASSLAGAGLLSSEAFFGQGTRLTVV.

The V and J genes are TRBV27 and TRBJ2-7; D is perhaps TRBD2 (5 bases). The germline CDR1 and CDR2 sequences are MNHEY and SMNVEV (reference sequence). The CDR3 sequence is 12 residues long. V was cut by 6 bases and J by 7 bases, with 13 bases left in between. DNA for the CDR3: TGTGCCAGCAGCATAAACCAGCGGGAGCAGTACTTC. Amino acid sequence: CASSINQREQYF.

This clone was observed a single time. The rearrangement joins TRBV7-8 to TRBJ2-3, with a weak D call TRBD1 (6 bases). Germline V lookup: CDR1 SGHVS, CDR2 FQNEAQ. The CDR3 contains 14 residues. Trimming removed 10 bases at V and 4 bases at J, with 18 bases between. CDR3 nucleotide sequence: TGTGCCACAGGGACACCGAGCCGTCCAGATACGCAGTATTTT. As protein: CATGTPSRPDTQYF.

The V call is TRBV18, the J call TRBJ1-1; the match to TRBD1 covers 7 bases. CDR1 is KGHSH, CDR2 LQKENI, per germline. Unmatched junction bases numbered 3, after V lost 2 bases and J lost 0 bases. The CDR3 is 15 residues long. Written as DNA, the CDR3 is TGTGCCAGCTCACCATGGCAGGGGGTGAACACTGAAGCTTTCTTT. Translated, it gives CASSPWQGVNTEAFF.

This clone was counted a single time. CDR3 amino acids: CASSPTGGAGAYEQYF. CDR3 coding DNA: TGTGCCAGCAGCCCTACGGGGGGCGCGGGAGCCTACGAGCAGTACTTC. J is TRBJ2-7 and V is TRBV6-4; D may be TRBD2 (7 bases). V was clipped by 6 bases and J by 2 bases, with 20 bases between them. CDR1 and CDR2 (germline): MRHNA, SNTAGT. The CDR3 is 16 residues long.

The rearrangement links TRBV11-2 to TRBJ2-7; 9 bases align to TRBD1. Germline V CDR1 and CDR2: SGHAT, FQNNGV. V was clipped by 3 bases and J by 2 bases; unmatched bases: 2. The CDR3 covers 14 residues. CDR3 residues: CASSLGTGTYEQYF. The DNA for the CDR3 is TGTGCCAGCAGCTTGGGGACAGGGACCTACGAGCAGTACTTC.

V is TRBV19 and J is TRBJ2-4; 12 bases match TRBD2. This CDR3 contains 17 residues. The V and J ends lost 6 bases and 6 bases, in that order; junction bases with no gene match: 12. The germline V gene encodes CDR1 LNHDA and CDR2 SQIVND (reference sequence). CDR3 bases: TGTGCCAGTAGCGCCTCTAGCGGGGGGGCCCTGGGAAACATTCAGTACTTC. Its protein product is CASSASSGGALGNIQYF.

This chain connects TRBV6-5 to TRBJ2-7, with D possibly matching TRBD2 (5 bases). V gave up 2 bases and J gave up 6 bases, with 8 bases separating them. This CDR3 comprises 12 residues. CDR1 is MNHEY, CDR2 SVGAGI, per germline. CDR3 loop: CASSYVGGEQYF. The CDR3 nucleotides read TGTGCCAGCAGTTACGTAGGAGGCGAGCAGTACTTC.

The rearrangement uses TRBV25-1 and TRBJ2-5, with D unclear. Germline V gene sequence: CDR1 MGHDK, CDR2 SYGVNS. V was pared by 5 bases and J by 5 bases, with 9 bases between. This CDR3 comprises 12 residues. CDR3 amino acids: CASSSGFETQYF. The CDR3 DNA follows: TGTGCCAGCAGTTCGGGTTTCGAGACCCAGTACTTC. Full variable domain (missing parts from reference TRBV25-1 and TRBJ2-5): EADIYQTPRYLVIGTGKKITLECSQTMGHDKMYWYQQDPGMELHLIHYSYGVNSTEKGDLSSESTVSRIRTEHFPLTLESARPSHTSQYLCASSSGFETQYFGPGTRLLVL.